Listed below are T cell receptor beta chains from one sample, sequenced in a study of regulatory dendritic cells for organ transplantation. Antigens for these TCRs are unknown. Assay: immunoSEQ multiplex PCR; the TCRdb copy retains only in-frame clones and omits some. Of under 15,000 clones listed, just under 75% were seen once; the top ten hold roughly 0.6%. The sample comprised naive CD4+ T cells from blood cultured with regulatory dendritic cells. The source of these receptors is a human donor in good health. The CDR3 runs from the conserved cysteine through the conserved F or W. The D gene is left open where the match is weak. Some rows have no size entry. The others give once, few or many, or a class for an expanded clone.

d_gene: TRBD1
j_gene: TRBJ1-3
abundance: .
v_gene: TRBV7-6
CDR3aa: CASSSDRSGNTIYF
CDR3nt: TGTGCCAGCAGCTCGGACAGGTCTGGAAACACCATATATTTT

d_gene: .
j_gene: TRBJ2-1
abundance: few
v_gene: TRBV11-3
CDR3aa: CASLGGLNEQFF
CDR3nt: TGTGCCTCCTTGGGGGGGCTCAATGAGCAGTTCTTC

d_gene: .
j_gene: TRBJ1-2
abundance: few
v_gene: TRBV6-5
CDR3aa: CASSYLFGGGYTF
CDR3nt: TGTGCCAGCAGTTACTTATTCGGCGGTGGCTACACCTTC

d_gene: .
j_gene: TRBJ1-4
abundance: .
v_gene: TRBV2
CDR3aa: CAGYREPSEKLFF
CDR3nt: TGTGCCGGGTACAGGGAGCCATCTGAAAAACTGTTTTTT

d_gene: .
j_gene: TRBJ2-7
abundance: .
v_gene: TRBV6-6
CDR3aa: CASSRRYSYEQYF
CDR3nt: TGTGCCAGCAGCCGGCGGTACTCCTACGAGCAGTACTTC

d_gene: TRBD2
j_gene: TRBJ2-5
abundance: .
v_gene: TRBV9
CDR3aa: CASSAGLASETQYF
CDR3nt: TGTGCCAGCAGCGCTGGACTAGCGAGTGAGACCCAGTACTTC

d_gene: TRBD2
j_gene: TRBJ2-1
abundance: .
v_gene: TRBV6-1
CDR3aa: CASSEHGGGYNEQFF
CDR3nt: TGTGCCAGCAGTGAACATGGGGGGGGGTACAATGAGCAGTTCTTC

d_gene: TRBD2
j_gene: TRBJ2-5
abundance: .
v_gene: TRBV9
CDR3aa: CASSVGLAGGTYQETQYF
CDR3nt: TGTGCCAGCAGCGTCGGACTAGCGGGGGGGACGTACCAAGAGACCCAGTACTTC

d_gene: .
j_gene: TRBJ2-7
abundance: .
v_gene: TRBV11-1
CDR3aa: CASSFRQDSYEQYF
CDR3nt: TGTGCCAGCAGCTTCAGGCAGGACTCCTACGAGCAGTACTTC

d_gene: TRBD1
j_gene: TRBJ2-1
abundance: .
v_gene: TRBV6-6
CDR3aa: CASSYGQGSINEQFF
CDR3nt: TGTGCCAGCAGTTACGGACAGGGTTCTATAAATGAGCAGTTCTTC

d_gene: .
j_gene: TRBJ2-2
abundance: .
v_gene: TRBV6-5
CDR3aa: CASRKNGGNAGELFF
CDR3nt: TGTGCCAGCAGAAAGAATGGCGGTAACGCCGGGGAGCTGTTTTTT

d_gene: TRBD1
j_gene: TRBJ1-1
abundance: .
v_gene: TRBV27
CDR3aa: CASSPDRGNTEAFF
CDR3nt: TGTGCCAGCAGCCCTGACAGGGGGAACACTGAAGCTTTCTTT

d_gene: TRBD2
j_gene: TRBJ2-3
abundance: .
v_gene: TRBV2
CDR3aa: CASIAGDTQYF
CDR3nt: TGTGCCAGCATAGCGGGAGATACGCAGTATTTT

d_gene: TRBD2
j_gene: TRBJ2-3
abundance: .
v_gene: TRBV2
CDR3aa: CASSLTSGGGTDTQYF
CDR3nt: TGTGCCAGCAGTTTGACTAGCGGGGGAGGCACAGATACGCAGTATTTT

d_gene: TRBD1
j_gene: TRBJ1-1
abundance: .
v_gene: TRBV15
CDR3aa: CATSGGGTGTGTEAFF
CDR3nt: TGTGCCACCAGCGGGGGGGGGACAGGGACGGGGACTGAAGCTTTCTTT

d_gene: TRBD1
j_gene: TRBJ2-3
abundance: .
v_gene: TRBV7-9
CDR3aa: CASSITGVRTDTQYF
CDR3nt: TGTGCCAGCAGCATAACAGGGGTCCGCACAGATACGCAGTATTTT